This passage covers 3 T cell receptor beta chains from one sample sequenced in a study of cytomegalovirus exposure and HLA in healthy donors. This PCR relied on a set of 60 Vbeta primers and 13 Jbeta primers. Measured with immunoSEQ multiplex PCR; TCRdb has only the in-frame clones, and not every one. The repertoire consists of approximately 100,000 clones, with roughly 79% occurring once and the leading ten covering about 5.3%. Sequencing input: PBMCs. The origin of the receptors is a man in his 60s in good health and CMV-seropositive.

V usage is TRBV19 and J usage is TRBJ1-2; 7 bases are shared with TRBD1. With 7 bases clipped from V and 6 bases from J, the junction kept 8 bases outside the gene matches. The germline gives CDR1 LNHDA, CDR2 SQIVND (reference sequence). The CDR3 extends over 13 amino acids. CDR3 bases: TGTGCCAGTACAGCCACAGGGGCGGATGGCTACACCTTC. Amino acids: CASTATGADGYTF.

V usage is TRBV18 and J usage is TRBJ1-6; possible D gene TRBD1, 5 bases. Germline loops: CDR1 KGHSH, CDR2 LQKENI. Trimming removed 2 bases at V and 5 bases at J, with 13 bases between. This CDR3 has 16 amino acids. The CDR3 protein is CASSPRSGGDNSPLHF. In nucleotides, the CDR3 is TGTGCCAGCTCACCAAGGTCGGGGGGGGATAATTCACCCCTCCACTTT.

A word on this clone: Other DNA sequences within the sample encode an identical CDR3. CDR3 DNA sequence: TGTGCCAGCAGTCCCTCGGCGGCTATTGAGCAGTTCTTC. Residues: CASSPSAAIEQFF. This chain connects TRBV6-6 to TRBJ2-1; D gene unclear. Trimming removed 5 bases at V and 9 bases at J, with 14 bases between. CDR3 length equals 13 residues. CDR1 MNHNY and CDR2 SVGAGI come from the germline V gene (reference sequence).